These T cell receptor beta chains were read from a single sample in a study of breast tumors, draining lymph nodes, adjacent tissues. TCRdb passed the multiplex PCR reads through MiXCR, listing each CDR3 protein once. The table has fewer than 200,000 distinct CDR3 sequences, about 33% seen once. Source material: axillary lymph node tissue. These receptor sequences come from a female donor with breast cancer. Some clones in this sample may be carry-over from other donors' samples. CDR3s include the opening cysteine and the closing phenylalanine or tryptophan. A D gene is named only where the DNA matches it firmly. Expanded clones get a size class; other rows say once, few or many, or leave the size out.

TRBV15,NA,TRBJ1-5,few,CSNQPQHF,TGTAGCAATCAGCCCCAGCATTTT
TRBV24-1,TRBD2,TRBJ2-3,NA,CATMSPAGGHDTQYF,TGTGCCACCATGTCACCAGCGGGGGGGCATGATACGCAGTACTTT
TRBV5-6,NA,TRBJ2-7,many,CASSLVRGYEQYF,TGTGCCAGCAGCTTGGTGAGAGGGTACGAGCAGTACTTC
TRBV18,NA,TRBJ1-6,many,CASSPLNDGKNSPLHF,TGTGCCAGCTCGCCGCTCAACGACGGGAAGAATTCACCCCTCCACTTT
TRBV12-3/TRBV12-4,NA,TRBJ2-7,many,CASSLSDSVSYEQYF,TGTGCCAGCAGTTTAAGCGATAGTGTCTCCTACGAGCAGTACTTC
TRBV6-2/TRBV6-3,NA,TRBJ2-5,NA,CATARAGGETQYF,TGTGCCACAGCCAGAGCAGGAGGTGAGACCCAGTACTTC
TRBV6-6,NA,TRBJ1-1,NA,CASSQGSYTEAFF,TGTGCCAGCAGTCAGGGGAGTTACACTGAAGCTTTCTTT
TRBV9,NA,TRBJ2-2,many,CASSRLYNTGELFF,TGTGCCAGCAGCCGATTATATAACACCGGGGAGCTGTTTTTT
TRBV20-1,TRBD1,TRBJ1-4,many,CSAGQGKEKLFF,TGCAGTGCAGGACAGGGAAAAGAAAAACTGTTTTTT
TRBV29-1,NA,TRBJ2-2,NA,CSVEGTARTGELFF,TGCAGCGTTGAAGGAACGGCTCGCACCGGGGAGCTGTTTTTT
TRBV9,NA,TRBJ2-3,many,CASSVRQGSDTQYF,TGTGCCAGCAGCGTCCGACAAGGATCAGATACGCAGTATTTT
TRBV20-1,NA,TRBJ1-2,NA,CSARQREKHLLFGGYTF,TGCAGTGCTAGACAACGGGAAAAGCACTTGCTTTTTGGGGGCTACACCTTC
TRBV20-1,TRBD1,TRBJ1-5,many,CSATTGGRYQPQHF,TGCAGTGCCACCACAGGGGGCCGTTATCAGCCCCAGCATTTT
TRBV5-6,TRBD1,TRBJ2-2,NA,CASSLIGTGGQVAGELFF,TGTGCCAGCAGCCTGATAGGGACAGGGGGACAAGTCGCCGGGGAGCTGTTTTTT
TRBV27,TRBD2,TRBJ2-7,many,CASTGGGLASEQYF,TGTGCCAGCACCGGAGGGGGACTAGCGAGTGAGCAGTACTTC
TRBV20-1,NA,TRBJ1-2,many,CSARATGILSYGYTF,TGCAGTGCTAGAGCTACAGGGATCTTGAGCTATGGCTACACCTTC
TRBV2,NA,TRBJ1-2,NA,CASSGAQIYGYTF,TGTGCCAGCAGTGGAGCACAGATATATGGCTACACCTTC
TRBV10-2,NA,TRBJ2-7,many,CASLTGPDHYEQYF,TGCGCCAGCTTGACCGGGCCCGATCACTACGAGCAGTACTTC
TRBV29-1,NA,TRBJ2-6,few,CSVETGSSGANVLTF,TGCAGCGTTGAAACAGGGAGCTCTGGGGCCAACGTCCTGACTTTC
TRBV5-6,NA,TRBJ2-4,few,CASSLHGTAKNIQYF,TGTGCCAGCAGCCTTCACGGAACAGCCAAAAACATTCAGTACTTC